A single sample gave rise to the 2 T cell receptor beta chains below, sequenced in a study of patients and donors after allogeneic stem cell transplantation. TCRdb independently ran MiXCR on the RT-PCR reads; one entry per CDR3 protein. In the table there are some 200,000 distinct CDR3 sequences, about 40% of which are singletons. The sample consisted of blood, either unsorted or a sorted T cell fraction (not recorded which). The source is a human donor who was either an allogeneic HSCT recipient or a stem cell or donor lymphocyte infusion donor (not recorded which). It is not recorded whose cells these are; they may come from a transplant donor.

This chain links TRBV6-5 with TRBJ2-3, with 8 positions matching TRBD2. Trimming removed 4 bases from V and 2 bases from J; junction bases left unmatched: 2. Germline values: CDR1 MNHEY, CDR2 SVGAGI. This CDR3 spans 14 amino acids. CDR3 in amino acids: CASSFGRDTDTQYF. The CDR3 bases are TGTGCCAGCAGTTTCGGGAGGGACACAGATACGCAGTATTTT.

The chain has TRBV4-3 and TRBJ1-3; no clear D. In germline, CDR1 is LGHNA, CDR2 YSLEER. This CDR3 comprises 16 residues. V was pared by 0 bases and J by 2 bases, with 11 bases between. CDR3 nucleotide sequence: TGCGCCAGCAGCCAAGATCGGCAGGTCCCTGGAAACACCATATATTTT. Translated, it gives CASSQDRQVPGNTIYF.